This TCR beta chain originates from a study of beta chain features in type 1 diabetes. Reverse transcribing all isolated RNA meant expressed TCRB transcripts were sequenced. Sequencing used immunoSEQ multiplex PCR; TCRdb keeps in-frame clones, though not all of them. The sample has about 290,000 clones, approximately 8% seen once. Germline V gene lookup returns CDR1 ENHRY and CDR2 SYGVKD. The CDR3 totals 14 residues. V was clipped by 5 bases and J by 6 bases; unmatched bases: 9. The TCR was taken from a woman in her late teens or twenties in good health. Sequencing was performed on central memory CD4+ T cells from blood. The chain is built from TRBV10-3 and TRBJ2-7; TRBD1 matches 8 bases. CDR3: CAISQDRDVAEQYF. In DNA form, the CDR3 reads TGTGCCATCAGTCAGGACAGGGATGTAGCCGAGCAGTACTTC.